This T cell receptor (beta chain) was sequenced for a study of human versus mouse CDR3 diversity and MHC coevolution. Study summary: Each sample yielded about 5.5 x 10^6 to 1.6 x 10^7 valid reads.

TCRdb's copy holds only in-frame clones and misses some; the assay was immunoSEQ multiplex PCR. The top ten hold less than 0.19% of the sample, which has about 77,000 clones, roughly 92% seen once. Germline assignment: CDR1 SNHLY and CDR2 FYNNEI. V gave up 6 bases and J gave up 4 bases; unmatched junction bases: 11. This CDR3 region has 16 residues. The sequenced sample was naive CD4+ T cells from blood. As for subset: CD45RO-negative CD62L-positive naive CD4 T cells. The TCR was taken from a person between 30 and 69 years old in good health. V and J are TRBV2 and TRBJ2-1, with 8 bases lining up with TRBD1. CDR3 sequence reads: CASSPSDRGLYNEQFF. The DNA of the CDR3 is TGTGCCAGCAGCCCCAGTGACAGGGGTTTGTACAATGAGCAGTTCTTC.